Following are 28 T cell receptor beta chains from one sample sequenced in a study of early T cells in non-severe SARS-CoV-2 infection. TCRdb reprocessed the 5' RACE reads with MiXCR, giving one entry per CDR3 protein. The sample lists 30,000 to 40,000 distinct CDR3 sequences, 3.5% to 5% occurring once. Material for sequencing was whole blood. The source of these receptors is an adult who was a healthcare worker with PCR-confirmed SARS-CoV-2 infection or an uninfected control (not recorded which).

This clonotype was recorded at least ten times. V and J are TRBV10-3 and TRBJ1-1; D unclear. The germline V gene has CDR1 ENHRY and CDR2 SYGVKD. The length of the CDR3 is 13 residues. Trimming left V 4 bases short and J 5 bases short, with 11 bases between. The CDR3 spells CAISGSGRTEAFF. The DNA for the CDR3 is TGTGCCATCAGTGGGTCGGGGAGAACTGAAGCTTTCTTT.

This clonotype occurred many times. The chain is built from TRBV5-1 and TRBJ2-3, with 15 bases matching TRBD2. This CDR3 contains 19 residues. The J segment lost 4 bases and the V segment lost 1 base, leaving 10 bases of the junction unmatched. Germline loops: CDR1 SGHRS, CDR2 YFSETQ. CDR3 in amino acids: CASSLWTSGGAGKADTQYF. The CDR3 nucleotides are TGCGCCAGCAGCTTGTGGACTAGCGGGGGGGCCGGTAAAGCAGATACGCAGTATTTT.

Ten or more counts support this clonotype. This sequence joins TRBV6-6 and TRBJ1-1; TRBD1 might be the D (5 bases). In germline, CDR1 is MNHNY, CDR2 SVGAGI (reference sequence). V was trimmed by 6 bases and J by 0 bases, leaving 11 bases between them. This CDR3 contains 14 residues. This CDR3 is CASSRTRVNTEAFF. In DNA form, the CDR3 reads TGTGCCAGCAGCCGGACAAGGGTGAACACTGAAGCTTTCTTT.

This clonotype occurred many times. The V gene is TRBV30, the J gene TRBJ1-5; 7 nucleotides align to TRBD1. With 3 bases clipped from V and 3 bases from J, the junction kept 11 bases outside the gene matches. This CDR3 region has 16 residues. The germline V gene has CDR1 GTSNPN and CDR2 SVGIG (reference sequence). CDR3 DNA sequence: TGTGCCTGGAGCGGGCCGAGGACAGGCCCCAATCAGCCCCAGCATTTT. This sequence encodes CAWSGPRTGPNQPQHF.

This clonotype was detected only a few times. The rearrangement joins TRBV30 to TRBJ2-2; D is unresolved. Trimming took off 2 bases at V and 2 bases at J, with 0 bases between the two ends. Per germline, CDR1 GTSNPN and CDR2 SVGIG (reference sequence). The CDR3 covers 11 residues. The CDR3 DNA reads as TGTGCCTGGAGTAACACCGGGGAGCTGTTTTTT. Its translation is CAWSNTGELFF.

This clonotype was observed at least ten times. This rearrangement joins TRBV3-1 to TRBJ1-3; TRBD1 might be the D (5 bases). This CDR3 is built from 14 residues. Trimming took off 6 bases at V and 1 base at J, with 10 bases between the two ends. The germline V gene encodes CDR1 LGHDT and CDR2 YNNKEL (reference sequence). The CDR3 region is CASRLTGSGNTIYF. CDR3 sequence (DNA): TGTGCCAGCAGACTAACAGGTTCTGGAAACACCATATATTTT.

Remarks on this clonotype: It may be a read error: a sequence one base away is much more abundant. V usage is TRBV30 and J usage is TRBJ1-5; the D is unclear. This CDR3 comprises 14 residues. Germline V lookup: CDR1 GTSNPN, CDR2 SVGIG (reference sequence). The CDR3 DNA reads TGTGCCAGGAGTCCGGACGGAGACAATCAGCCCCAGCATTTT. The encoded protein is CARSPDGDNQPQHF.

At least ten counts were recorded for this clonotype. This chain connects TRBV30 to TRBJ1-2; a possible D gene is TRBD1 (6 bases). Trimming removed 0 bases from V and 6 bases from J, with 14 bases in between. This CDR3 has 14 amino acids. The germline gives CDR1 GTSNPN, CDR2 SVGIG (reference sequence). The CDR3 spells CAWSVRGIANGYTF. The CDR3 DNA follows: TGTGCCTGGAGTGTAAGGGGGATAGCGAATGGCTACACCTTC.

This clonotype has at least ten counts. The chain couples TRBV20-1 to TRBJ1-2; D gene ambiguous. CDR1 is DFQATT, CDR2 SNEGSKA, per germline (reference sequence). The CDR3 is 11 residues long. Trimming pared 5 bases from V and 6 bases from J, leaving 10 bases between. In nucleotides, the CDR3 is TGCAGTGCTCCGAGGGAGAATGGCTACACCTTC. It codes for CSAPRENGYTF.

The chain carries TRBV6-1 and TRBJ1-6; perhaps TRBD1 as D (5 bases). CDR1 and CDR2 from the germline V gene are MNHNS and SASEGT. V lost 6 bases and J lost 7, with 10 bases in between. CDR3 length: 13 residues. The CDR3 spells CASSPGRNSPLHF. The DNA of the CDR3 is TGTGCCAGCAGCCCAGGGAGGAATTCACCCCTCCACTTT.

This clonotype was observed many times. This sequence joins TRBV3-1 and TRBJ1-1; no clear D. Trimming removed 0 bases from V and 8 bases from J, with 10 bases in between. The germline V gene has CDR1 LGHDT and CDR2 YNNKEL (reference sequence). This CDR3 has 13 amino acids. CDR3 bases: TGTGCCAGCAGCCAAGACTTGGAGCGCGAAGCTTTCTTT. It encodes CASSQDLEREAFF.

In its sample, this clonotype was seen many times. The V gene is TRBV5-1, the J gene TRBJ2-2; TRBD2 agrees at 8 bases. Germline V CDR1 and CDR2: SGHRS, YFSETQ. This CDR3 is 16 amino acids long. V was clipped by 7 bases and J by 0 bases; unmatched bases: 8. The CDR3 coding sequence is TGCGCCAGCCTCGCTAGTAGCGGGGCGAACACCGGGGAGCTGTTTTTT. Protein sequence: CASLASSGANTGELFF.

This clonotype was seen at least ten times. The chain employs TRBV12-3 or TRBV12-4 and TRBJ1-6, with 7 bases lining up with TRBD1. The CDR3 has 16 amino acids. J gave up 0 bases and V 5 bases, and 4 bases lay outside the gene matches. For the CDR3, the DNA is TGTGCCAGCAGTGGGACAGCAAGCTCCTATAATTCACCCCTCCACTTT. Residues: CASSGTASSYNSPLHF.

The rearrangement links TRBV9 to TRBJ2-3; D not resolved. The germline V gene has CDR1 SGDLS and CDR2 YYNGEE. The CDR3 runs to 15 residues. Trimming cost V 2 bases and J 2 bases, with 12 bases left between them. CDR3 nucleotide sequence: TGTGCCAGCAGCGTTGGGGAACCACACACAGATACGCAGTATTTT. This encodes CASSVGEPHTDTQYF. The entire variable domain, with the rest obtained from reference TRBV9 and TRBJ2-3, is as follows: DSGVTQTPKHLITATGQRVTLRCSPRSGDLSVYWYQQSLDQGLQFLIQYYNGEERAKGNILERFSAQQFPDLHSELNLSSLELGDSALYFCASSVGEPHTDTQYFGPGTRLTVL.

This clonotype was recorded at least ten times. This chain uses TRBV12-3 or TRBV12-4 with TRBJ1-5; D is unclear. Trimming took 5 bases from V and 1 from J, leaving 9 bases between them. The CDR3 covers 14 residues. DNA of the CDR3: TGTGCCAGCAGTCCGGGCTCCAGCAATCAGCCCCAGCATTTT. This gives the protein CASSPGSSNQPQHF.

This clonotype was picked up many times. The CDR3 sequence: CASRYRGGSETQYF. The CDR3 DNA sequence: TGTGCCAGCAGATATCGGGGGGGGAGCGAGACCCAGTACTTC. This rearrangement joins TRBV12-3 or TRBV12-4 to TRBJ2-5, with TRBD2 matching 8 bases. The CDR3 runs 14 residues. With 6 bases clipped from V and 5 bases from J, the junction kept 8 bases outside the gene matches.

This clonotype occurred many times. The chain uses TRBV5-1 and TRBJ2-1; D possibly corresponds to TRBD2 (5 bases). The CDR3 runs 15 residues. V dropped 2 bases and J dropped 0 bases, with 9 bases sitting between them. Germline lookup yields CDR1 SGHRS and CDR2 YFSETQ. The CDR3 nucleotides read TGCGCCAGCAGCTTAGAGCGGAACTCCTACAATGAGCAGTTCTTC. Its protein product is CASSLERNSYNEQFF.

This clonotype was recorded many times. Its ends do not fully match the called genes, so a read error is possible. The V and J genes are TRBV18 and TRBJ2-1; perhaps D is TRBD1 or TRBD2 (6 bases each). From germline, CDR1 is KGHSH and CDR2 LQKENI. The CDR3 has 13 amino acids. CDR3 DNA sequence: TGTGCCAGCTCACTGGGGGGCGCCAAGGTTAAGATCTTC. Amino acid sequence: CASSLGGAKVKIF. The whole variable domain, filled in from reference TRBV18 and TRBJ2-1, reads NAGVMQNPRHLVRRRGQEARLRCSPMKGHSHVYWYRQLPEEGLKFMVYLQKENIIDESGMPKERFSAEFPKEGPSILRIQQVVRGDSAAYFCASSLGGAKVKIFGPGTRLTVL.

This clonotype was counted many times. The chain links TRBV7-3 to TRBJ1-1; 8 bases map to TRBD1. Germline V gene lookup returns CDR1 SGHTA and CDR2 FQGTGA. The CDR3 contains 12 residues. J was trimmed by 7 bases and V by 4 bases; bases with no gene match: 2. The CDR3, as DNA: TGTGCCAGCAGCTCCGGACAGGGTGAAGCTTTCTTT. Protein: CASSSGQGEAFF.

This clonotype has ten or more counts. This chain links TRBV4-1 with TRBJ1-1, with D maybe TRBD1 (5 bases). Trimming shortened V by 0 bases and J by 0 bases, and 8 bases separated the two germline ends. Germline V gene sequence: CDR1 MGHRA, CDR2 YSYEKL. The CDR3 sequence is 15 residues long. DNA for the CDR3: TGCGCCAGCAGCCAAGATTGGGGGATGAACACTGAAGCTTTCTTT. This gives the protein CASSQDWGMNTEAFF.

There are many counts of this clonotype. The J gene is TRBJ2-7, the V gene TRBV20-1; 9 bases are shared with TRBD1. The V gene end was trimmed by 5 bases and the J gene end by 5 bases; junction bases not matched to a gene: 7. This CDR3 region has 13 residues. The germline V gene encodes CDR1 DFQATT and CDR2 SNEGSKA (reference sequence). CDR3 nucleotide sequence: TGCAGTGCTGCGCGGGACAGGGTCAACGAGCAGTACTTC. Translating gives CSAARDRVNEQYF.

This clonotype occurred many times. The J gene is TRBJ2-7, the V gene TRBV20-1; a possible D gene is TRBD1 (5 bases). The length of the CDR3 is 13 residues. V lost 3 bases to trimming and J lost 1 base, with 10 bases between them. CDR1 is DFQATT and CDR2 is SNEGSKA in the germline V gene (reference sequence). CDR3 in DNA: TGCAGTGCTAGCCCCAGGGTGTCCTACGAGCAGTACTTC. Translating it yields CSASPRVSYEQYF.

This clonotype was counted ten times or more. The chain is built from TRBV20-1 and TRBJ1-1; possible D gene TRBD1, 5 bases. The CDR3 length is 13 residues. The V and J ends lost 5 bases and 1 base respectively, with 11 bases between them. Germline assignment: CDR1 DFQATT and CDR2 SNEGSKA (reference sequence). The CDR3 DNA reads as TGCAGTGCTCCGGGACTCAGGAACACTGAAGCTTTCTTT. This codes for CSAPGLRNTEAFF.

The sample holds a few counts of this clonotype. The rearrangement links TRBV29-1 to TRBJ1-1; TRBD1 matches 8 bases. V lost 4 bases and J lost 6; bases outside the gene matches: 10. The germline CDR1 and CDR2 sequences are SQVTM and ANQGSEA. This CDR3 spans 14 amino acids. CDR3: CSVVTGQGLAEAFF. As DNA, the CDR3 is TGCAGCGTTGTAACTGGACAGGGCCTCGCTGAAGCTTTCTTT.

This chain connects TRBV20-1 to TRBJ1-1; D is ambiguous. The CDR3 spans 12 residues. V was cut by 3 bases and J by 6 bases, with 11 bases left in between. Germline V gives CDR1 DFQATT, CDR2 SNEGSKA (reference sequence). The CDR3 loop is CSARRVIAEAFF. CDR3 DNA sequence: TGCAGTGCTAGGAGGGTGATAGCTGAAGCTTTCTTT.

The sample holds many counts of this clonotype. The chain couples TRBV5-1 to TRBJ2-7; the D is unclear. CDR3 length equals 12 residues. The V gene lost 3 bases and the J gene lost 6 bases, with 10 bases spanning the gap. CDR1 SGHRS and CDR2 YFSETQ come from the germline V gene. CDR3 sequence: CASSSLVGEQYF. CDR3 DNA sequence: TGCGCCAGCAGCTCCTTGGTGGGCGAGCAGTACTTC.

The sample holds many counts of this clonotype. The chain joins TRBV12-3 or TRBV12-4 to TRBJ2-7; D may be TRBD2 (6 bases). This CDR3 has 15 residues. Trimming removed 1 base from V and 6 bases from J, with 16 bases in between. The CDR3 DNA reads TGTGCCAGCAGTTTAGGGGGCGGGACCGAAGGCGAGCAGTACTTC. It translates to CASSLGGGTEGEQYF.

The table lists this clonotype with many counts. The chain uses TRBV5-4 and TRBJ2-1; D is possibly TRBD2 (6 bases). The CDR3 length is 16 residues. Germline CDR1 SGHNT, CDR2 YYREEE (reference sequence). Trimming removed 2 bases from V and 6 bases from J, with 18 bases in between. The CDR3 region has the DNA TGTGCCAGCAGCTTACCCGGGACTCAGGCAGGCAATGAGCAGTTCTTC. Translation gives CASSLPGTQAGNEQFF.